This entry features one T cell receptor beta chain sequence. Sample time point: persistent/refractory GD, antithyroid drugs over 5 years with positive TRAb. Researchers made the TCR library from RNA that was extracted from PBMCs. These data belong to a study of regulatory T cells in long-lasting Graves disease. Study overall: Positivity for TSH receptor antibodies plus over 5 years of antithyroid drugs meant persistent Graves' disease.

This CDR3 is 12 amino acids long. Deletions cut 4 bases from V and 6 bases from J, with 7 bases between. In germline, CDR1 is MGHDK, CDR2 SYGVNS. Through Arm-PCR of CDR3 regions and iRepertoire HTBI primers, TCR beta libraries were built. From the multiplex PCR reads, TCRdb called clonotypes with MiXCR, one entry per CDR3 protein. Of about 430,000 distinct CDR3 sequences detected, 21% appear once; the ten largest clones hold roughly an eighth. The specimen was peripheral blood mononuclear cells (PBMCs), collected when the disease was refractory, from a patient treated with antithyroid drugs. The receptor's source is a female donor with Graves disease. The rearrangement links TRBV25-1 to TRBJ1-5, with D perhaps matching TRBD1 (5 bases). The CDR3 bases are TGTGCCAGCAGTGGAAGGGGTCAGCCCCAGCATTTT. Encoded protein: CASSGRGQPQHF.